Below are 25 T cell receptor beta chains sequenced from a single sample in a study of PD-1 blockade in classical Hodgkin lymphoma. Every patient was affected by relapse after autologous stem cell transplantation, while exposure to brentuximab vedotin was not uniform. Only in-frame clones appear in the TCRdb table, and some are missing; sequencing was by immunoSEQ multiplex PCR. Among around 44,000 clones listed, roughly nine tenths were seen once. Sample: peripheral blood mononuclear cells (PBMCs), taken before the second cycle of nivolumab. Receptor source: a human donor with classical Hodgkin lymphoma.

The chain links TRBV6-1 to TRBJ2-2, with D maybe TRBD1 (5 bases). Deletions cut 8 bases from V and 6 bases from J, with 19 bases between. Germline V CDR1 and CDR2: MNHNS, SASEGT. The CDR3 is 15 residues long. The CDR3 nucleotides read TGTGCCAGCGTAATGATTGTACAGGCGGCCGGGGAGCTGTTTTTT. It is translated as CASVMIVQAAGELFF.

The CDR3 here is CASSLSLAGGEQYF. The CDR3 DNA follows: TGTGCCAGCAGCTTAAGTCTAGCGGGGGGCGAGCAGTACTTC. The chain is built from TRBV11-3 and TRBJ2-7; 11 bases line up with TRBD2. Losses at the gene ends were 2 bases for V and 6 bases for J; bases not matched to a gene: 3. Germline V gene lookup returns CDR1 SGHNT and CDR2 YENEEA. This CDR3 has 14 amino acids.

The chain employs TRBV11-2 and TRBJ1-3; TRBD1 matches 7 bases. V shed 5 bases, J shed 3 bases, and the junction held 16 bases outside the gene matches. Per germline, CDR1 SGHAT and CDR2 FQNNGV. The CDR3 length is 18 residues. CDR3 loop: CASSTVRIARQGGNTIYF. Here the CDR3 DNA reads TGTGCCAGCAGCACTGTCCGGATCGCGCGACAGGGTGGAAACACCATATATTTT.

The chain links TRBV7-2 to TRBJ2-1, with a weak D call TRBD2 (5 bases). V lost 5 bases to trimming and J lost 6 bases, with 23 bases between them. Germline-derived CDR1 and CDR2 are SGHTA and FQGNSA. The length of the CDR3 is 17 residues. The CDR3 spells CASSRPRARSGGNEQFF. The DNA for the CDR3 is TGTGCCAGCAGCCGCCCTCGTGCGCGCAGTGGAGGCAATGAGCAGTTCTTC.

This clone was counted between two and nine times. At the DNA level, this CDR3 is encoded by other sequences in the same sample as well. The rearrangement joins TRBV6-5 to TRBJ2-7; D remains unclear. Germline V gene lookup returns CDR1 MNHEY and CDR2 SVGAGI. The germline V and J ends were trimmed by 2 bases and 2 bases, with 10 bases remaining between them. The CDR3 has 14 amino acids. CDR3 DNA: TGTGCCAGCAGTTACGGCAGGAAGCCCTACGAGCAGTACTTC. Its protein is CASSYGRKPYEQYF.

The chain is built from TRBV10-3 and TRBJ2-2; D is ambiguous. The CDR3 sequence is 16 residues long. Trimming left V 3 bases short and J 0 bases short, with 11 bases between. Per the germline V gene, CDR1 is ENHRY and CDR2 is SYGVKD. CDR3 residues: CAISETDPPNTGELFF. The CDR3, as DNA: TGTGCCATCAGTGAAACGGACCCTCCGAACACCGGGGAGCTGTTTTTT.

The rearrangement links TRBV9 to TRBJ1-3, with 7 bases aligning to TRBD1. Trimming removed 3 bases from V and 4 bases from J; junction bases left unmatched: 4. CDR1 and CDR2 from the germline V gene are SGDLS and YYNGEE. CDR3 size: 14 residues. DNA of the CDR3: TGTGCCAGCAGCGAGACAGGGAACGGAAACACCATATATTTT. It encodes CASSETGNGNTIYF.

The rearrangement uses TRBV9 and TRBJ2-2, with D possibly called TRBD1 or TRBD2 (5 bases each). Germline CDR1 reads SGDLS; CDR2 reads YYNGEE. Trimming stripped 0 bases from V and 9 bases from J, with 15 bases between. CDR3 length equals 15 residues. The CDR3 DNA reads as TGTGCCAGCAGCGTAGACGGGGACCCTAACCGGGAGCTGTTTTTT. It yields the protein CASSVDGDPNRELFF.

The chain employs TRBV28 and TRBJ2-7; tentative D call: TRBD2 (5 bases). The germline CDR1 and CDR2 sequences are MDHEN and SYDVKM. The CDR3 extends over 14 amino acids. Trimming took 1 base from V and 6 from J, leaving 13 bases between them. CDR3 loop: CASSLSRGSSEQYF. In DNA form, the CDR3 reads TGTGCCAGCAGTTTATCACGGGGATCAAGCGAGCAGTACTTC.

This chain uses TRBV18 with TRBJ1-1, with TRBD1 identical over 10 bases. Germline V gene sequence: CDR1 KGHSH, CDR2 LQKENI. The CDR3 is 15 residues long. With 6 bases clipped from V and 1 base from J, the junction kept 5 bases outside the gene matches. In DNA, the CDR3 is TGTGCCAGCTCCAGTCGACAGGGGGCGAACACTGAAGCTTTCTTT. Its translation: CASSSRQGANTEAFF.

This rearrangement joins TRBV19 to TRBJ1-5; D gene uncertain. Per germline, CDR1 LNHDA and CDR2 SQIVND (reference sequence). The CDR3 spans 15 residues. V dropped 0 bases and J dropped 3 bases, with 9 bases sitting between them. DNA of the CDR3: TGTGCCAGTAGTATAGATCCCAGCACCAATCAGCCCCAGCATTTT. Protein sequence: CASSIDPSTNQPQHF.

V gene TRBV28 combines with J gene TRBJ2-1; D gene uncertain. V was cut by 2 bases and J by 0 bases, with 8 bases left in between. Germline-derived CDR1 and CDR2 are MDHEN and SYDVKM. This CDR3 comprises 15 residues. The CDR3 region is CASSLHGRSYNEQFF. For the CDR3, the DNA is TGTGCCAGCAGTTTACACGGCCGCTCCTACAATGAGCAGTTCTTC.

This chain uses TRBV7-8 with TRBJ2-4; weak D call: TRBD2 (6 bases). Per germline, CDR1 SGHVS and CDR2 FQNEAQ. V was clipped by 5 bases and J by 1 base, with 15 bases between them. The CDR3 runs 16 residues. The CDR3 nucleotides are TGTGCCAGCAGCAATCCCGCGGGACGCGCCAAAAACATTCAGTACTTC. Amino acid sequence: CASSNPAGRAKNIQYF.

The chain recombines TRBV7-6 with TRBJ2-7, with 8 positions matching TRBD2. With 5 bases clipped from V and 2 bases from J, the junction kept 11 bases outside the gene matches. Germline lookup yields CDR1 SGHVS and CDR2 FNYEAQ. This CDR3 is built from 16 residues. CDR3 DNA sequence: TGTGCCAGCAGCATCGGGGGGGGAACAGGCGCCTACGAGCAGTACTTC. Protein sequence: CASSIGGGTGAYEQYF.

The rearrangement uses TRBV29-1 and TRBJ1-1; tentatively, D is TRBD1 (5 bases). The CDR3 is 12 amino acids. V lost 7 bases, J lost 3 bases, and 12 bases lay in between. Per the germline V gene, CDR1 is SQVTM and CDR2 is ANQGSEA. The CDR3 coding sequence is TGCAGCGCTTCGACAGTATACACTGAAGCTTTCTTT. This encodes CSASTVYTEAFF. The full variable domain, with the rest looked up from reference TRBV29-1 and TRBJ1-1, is SAVISQKPSRDICQRGTSLTIQCQVDSQVTMMFWYRQQPGQSLTLIATANQGSEATYESGFVIDKFPISRPNLTFSTLTVSNMSPEDSSIYLCSASTVYTEAFFGQGTRLTVV.

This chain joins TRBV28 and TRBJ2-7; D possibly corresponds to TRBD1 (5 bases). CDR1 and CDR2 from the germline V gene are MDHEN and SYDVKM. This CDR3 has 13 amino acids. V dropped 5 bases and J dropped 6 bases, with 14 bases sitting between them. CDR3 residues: CASSPDPGFEQYF. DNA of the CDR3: TGTGCCAGCAGTCCCGATCCAGGGTTCGAGCAGTACTTC.

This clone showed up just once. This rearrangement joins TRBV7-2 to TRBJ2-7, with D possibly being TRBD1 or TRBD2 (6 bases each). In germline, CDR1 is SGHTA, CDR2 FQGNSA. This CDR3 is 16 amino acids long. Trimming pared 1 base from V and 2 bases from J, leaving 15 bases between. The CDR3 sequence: CASSLGGGPMAYEQYF. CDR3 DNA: TGTGCCAGCAGCTTAGGTGGGGGGCCGATGGCCTACGAGCAGTACTTC. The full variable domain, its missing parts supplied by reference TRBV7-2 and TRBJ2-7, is GAGVSQSPSNKVTEKGKDVELRCDPISGHTALYWYRQSLGQGLEFLIYFQGNSAPDKSGLPSDRFSAERTGGSVSTLTIQRTQQEDSAVYLCASSLGGGPMAYEQYFGPGTRLTVT.

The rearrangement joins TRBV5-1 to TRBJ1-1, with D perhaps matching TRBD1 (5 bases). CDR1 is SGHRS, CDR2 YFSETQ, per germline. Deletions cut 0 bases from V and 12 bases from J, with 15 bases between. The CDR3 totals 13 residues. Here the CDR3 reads CASSLDIGRATFF. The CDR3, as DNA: TGCGCCAGCAGCTTGGACATTGGCAGGGCAACTTTCTTT.

This CDR3 reads CASSFGTLATNEKLFF. The CDR3 nucleotides read TGCGCCAGCAGCTTCGGGACACTCGCAACTAATGAAAAACTGTTTTTT. The chain has TRBV5-1 and TRBJ1-4; TRBD1 is a possible D gene (6 bases). V lost 2 bases to trimming and J lost 0 bases, with 11 bases between them. Germline lookup yields CDR1 SGHRS and CDR2 YFSETQ. CDR3 length equals 16 residues.

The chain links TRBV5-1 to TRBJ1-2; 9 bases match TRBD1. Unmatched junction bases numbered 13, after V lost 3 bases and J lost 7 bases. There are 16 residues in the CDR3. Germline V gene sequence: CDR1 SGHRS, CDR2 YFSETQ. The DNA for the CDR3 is TGCGCCAGCAGCTCTACGGAACAGGGGGCAGGGGGTGGCTACACCTTC. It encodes CASSSTEQGAGGGYTF.

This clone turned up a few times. CDR3 sequence (DNA): TGCGCCAGCAGCACGGGACTAGAATACAATGAGCAGTTCTTC. Protein product: CASSTGLEYNEQFF. This chain connects TRBV5-1 to TRBJ2-1, with 8 bases lining up with TRBD2. The germline V gene has CDR1 SGHRS and CDR2 YFSETQ. J lost 4 bases, V lost 4 bases, and 4 bases had no gene match. The CDR3 length is 14 residues.

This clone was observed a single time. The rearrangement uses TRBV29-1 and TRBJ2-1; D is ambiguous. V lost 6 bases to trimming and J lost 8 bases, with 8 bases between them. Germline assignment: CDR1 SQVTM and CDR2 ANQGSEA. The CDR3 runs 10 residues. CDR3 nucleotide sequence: TGCAGCGTATCGGGTCATGAGCAGTTCTTC. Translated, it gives CSVSGHEQFF.

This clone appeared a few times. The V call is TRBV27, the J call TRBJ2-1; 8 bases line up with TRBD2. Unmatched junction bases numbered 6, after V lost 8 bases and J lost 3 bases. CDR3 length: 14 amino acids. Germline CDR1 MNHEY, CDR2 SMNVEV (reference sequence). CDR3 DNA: TGTGCCAGCTCTTTTAGCGGGGACTACAATGAGCAGTTCTTC. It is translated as CASSFSGDYNEQFF.

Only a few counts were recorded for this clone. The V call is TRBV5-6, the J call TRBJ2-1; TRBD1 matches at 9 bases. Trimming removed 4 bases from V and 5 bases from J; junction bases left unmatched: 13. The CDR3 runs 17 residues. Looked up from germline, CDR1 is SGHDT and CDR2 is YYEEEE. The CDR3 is CASSPWTGDPINNEQFF. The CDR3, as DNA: TGTGCCAGCAGCCCCTGGACAGGGGATCCCATCAACAATGAGCAGTTCTTC.

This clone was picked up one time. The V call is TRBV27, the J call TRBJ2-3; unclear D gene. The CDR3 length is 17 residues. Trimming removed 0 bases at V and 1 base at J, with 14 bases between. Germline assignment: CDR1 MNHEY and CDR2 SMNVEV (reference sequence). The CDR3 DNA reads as TGTGCCAGCAGTTTATCGCCCCGCGGATGGGGCACAGATACGCAGTATTTT. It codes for CASSLSPRGWGTDTQYF.